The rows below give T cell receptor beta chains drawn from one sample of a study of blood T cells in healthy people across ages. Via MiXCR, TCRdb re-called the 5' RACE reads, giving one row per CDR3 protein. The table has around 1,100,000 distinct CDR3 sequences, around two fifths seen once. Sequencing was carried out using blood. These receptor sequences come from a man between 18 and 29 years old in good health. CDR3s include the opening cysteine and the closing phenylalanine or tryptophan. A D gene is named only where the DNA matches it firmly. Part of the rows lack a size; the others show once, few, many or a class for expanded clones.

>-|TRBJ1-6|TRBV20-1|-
TGCAGTGCTAGAGCACAGGTGGCCTACTATAATTCACCCCTCCACTTT
CSARAQVAYYNSPLHF
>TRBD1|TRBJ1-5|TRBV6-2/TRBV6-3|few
TGTGCCAGCATGATAGGGGGCCGCAATCAGCCCCAGCATTTT
CASMIGGRNQPQHF
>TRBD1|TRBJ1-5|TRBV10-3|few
TGTGCCACCGGACAGGGGGTCGATCAGCCCCAGCATTTT
CATGQGVDQPQHF
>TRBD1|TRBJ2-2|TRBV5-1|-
TGCGCCAGCAGCTTGGTCGGGACAGGATTTAACACCGGGGAGCTGTTTTTT
CASSLVGTGFNTGELFF
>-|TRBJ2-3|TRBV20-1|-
TGCAGTGCTAGTTCACAACCCCTGCGGGCAGATACGCAGTATTTT
CSASSQPLRADTQYF
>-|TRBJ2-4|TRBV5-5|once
TGTGCCAGCAGCTTGCTCAGCAACCTAGCCAAAAACATTCAGTACTTC
CASSLLSNLAKNIQYF
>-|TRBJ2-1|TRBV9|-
TGTGCCAGCAGCGTAGATCCAGGGGTCTTCGGAGAGCAGTTCTTC
CASSVDPGVFGEQFF
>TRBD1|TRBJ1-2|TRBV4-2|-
TGTGCCGGCAGCCAAGATGGGGACAGAACGAACTATGGCTACACCTTC
CAGSQDGDRTNYGYTF
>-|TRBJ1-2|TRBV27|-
TGTGCCAGCAGTTTAGAGACAACCAATGGCTACACCTTC
CASSLETTNGYTF
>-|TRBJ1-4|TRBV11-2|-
TGTGCCAGCAGCTTAGGAAGGGGAGGTACTAATGAAAAACTGTTTTTT
CASSLGRGGTNEKLFF
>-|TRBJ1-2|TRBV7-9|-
TGTGCCAGCAGCTTAGGGCAGATAAACTATGGCTACACCTTC
CASSLGQINYGYTF
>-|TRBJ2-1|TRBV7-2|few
TGTGCCAGCAGCTTAGGTCTGCTTCGGGCCTACAATGAGCAGTTCTTC
CASSLGLLRAYNEQFF
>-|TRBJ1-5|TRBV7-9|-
TGTGCCAGCAGCTTAGCGACAGGTTATAGCAATCAGCCCCAGCATTTT
CASSLATGYSNQPQHF
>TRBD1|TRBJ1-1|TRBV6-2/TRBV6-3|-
TGTGCCAGCAGCCACGCCGGACAGGGGGGGACTGAAGCTTTCTTT
CASSHAGQGGTEAFF
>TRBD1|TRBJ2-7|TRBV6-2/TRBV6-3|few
TGTGCCAGCAGTGGGACAGGGAATGAGCAGTACTTC
CASSGTGNEQYF
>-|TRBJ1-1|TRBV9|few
TGTGCCAGCAGCGTAGCAGGAGGCGGTGTGAACACTGAAGCTTTCTTT
CASSVAGGGVNTEAFF
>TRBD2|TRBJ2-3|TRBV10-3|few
TGTGCCATCAGCCGTCTAGCGGGGCGGAGCACAGATACGCAGTATTTT
CAISRLAGRSTDTQYF
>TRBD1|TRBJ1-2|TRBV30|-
TGTGCCTGGAGTGTACTTTCGGGACAGCGAGGGAATGGCTACACCTTC
CAWSVLSGQRGNGYTF
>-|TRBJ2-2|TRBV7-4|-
TGTGCCTGCAGCTACATACTAGTCCGCACCGGGGAGCTGTTTTTT
CACSYILVRTGELFF
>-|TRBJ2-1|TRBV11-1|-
TGTGCCAGCAGCGTTCAGGTTGATAGCAATGAGCAGTTCTTC
CASSVQVDSNEQFF